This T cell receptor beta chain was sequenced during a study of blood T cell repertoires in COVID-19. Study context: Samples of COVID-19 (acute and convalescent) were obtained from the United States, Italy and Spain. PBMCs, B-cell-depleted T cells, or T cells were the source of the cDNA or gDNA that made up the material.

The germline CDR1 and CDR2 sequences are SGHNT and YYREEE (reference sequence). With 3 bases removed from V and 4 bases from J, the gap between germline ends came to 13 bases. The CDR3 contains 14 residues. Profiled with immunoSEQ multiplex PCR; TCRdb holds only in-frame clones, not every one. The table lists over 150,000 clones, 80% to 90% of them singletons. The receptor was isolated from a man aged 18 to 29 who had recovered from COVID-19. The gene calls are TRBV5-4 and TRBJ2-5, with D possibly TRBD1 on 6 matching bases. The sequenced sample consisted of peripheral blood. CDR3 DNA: TGTGCCAGCAGCTCCCAAACAGGGTTAGAGACCCAGTACTTC. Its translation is CASSSQTGLETQYF. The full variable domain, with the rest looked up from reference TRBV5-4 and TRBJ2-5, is ETGVTQSPTHLIKTRGQQVTLRCSSQSGHNTVSWYQQALGQGPQFIFQYYREEENGRGNFPPRFSGLQFPNYSSELNVNALELDDSALYLCASSSQTGLETQYFGPGTRLLVL.